One T cell receptor (beta chain) is described in this entry. Germline CDR1 reads SEHNR; CDR2 reads FQNEAQ (reference sequence). The CDR3 contains 15 residues. V was clipped by 4 bases and J by 2 bases; unmatched bases: 7. PCR involved 60 Vbeta and 13 Jbeta primers. Clones were read by immunoSEQ multiplex PCR, and TCRdb kept only the in-frame ones, dropping some. Of approximately 130,000 clones listed, around 77% are singletons. The sample is drawn from a study of cytomegalovirus exposure and HLA in healthy donors. The source of this sequence is a man aged 50 to 59 in good health and CMV-seronegative. The chain combines TRBV7-9 with TRBJ2-7; TRBD1 matches at 8 bases. The source material was PBMCs. The CDR3: CASSSGQAEPYEQYF. The CDR3 nucleotides read TGTGCCAGCAGCTCGGGACAGGCAGAACCCTACGAGCAGTACTTC.